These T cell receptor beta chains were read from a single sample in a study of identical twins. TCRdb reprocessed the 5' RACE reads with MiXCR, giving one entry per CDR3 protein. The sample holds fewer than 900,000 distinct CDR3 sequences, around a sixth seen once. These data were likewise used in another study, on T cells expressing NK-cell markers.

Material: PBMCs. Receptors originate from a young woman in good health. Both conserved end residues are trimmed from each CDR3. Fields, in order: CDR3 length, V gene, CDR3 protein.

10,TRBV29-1,SVEKAAYGYT
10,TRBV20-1,SAQVAPDTQY
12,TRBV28,ASSPTGLQNEQF
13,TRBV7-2,ASSTRTGDRQPQH
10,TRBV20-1,SASKISYEQY
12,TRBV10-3,AIKAGGLGTEAF
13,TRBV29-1,SVTSQGLGGGTQY
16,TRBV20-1,SARSRGLAGGPGNEQF
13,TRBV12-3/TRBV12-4,ASRGLAAPSGELF
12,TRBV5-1,ASSGGTGNYEQY
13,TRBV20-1,SARDLGSNQETQY
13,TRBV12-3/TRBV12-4,ASSFGVGGPYEQY
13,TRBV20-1,SARDAGDVQETQY
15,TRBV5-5,ASSSGLAGRLTDTQY
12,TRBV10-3,AIRFGGGNNEQF
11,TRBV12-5,ASGLTAYNEQF
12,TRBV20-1,SASQAGVWNEQF
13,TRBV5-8,ASRTPGTTSDEQF
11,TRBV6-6,ASSYSRDYEQY
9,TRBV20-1,SILGSTEAF
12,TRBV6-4,ASRRLANTGELF
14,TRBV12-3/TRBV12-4,ASSSTWTSGRDEQY
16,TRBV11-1,ASSLVRGSLSGANVLT
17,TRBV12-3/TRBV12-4,ANKKKPTWGGGYPLEQY
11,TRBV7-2,ASSSGRQYEQY
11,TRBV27,ASSFGGPYGYT